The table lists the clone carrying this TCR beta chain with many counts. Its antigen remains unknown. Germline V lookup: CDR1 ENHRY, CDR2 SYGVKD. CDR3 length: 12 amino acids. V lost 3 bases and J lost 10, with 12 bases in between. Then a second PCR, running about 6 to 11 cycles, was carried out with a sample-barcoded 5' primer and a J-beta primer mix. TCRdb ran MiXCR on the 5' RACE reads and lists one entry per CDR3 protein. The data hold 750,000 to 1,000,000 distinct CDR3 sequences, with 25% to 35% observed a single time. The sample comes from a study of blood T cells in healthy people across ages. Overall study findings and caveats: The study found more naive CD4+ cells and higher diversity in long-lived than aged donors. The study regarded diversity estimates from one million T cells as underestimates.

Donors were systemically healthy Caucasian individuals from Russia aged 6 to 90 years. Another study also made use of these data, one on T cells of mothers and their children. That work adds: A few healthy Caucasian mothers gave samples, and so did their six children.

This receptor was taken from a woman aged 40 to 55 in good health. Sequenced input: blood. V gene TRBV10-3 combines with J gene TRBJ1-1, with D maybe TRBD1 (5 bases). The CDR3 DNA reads TGTGCCATCAGTGATCCGGGGGAGAGAGCTTTCTTT. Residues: CAISDPGERAFF.